These T cell receptor beta chains were read from a single sample in a study of T cell responses to AZD1222 COVID-19 vaccine. Libraries were prepared by immunoSEQ multiplex PCR; TCRdb keeps only in-frame clonotypes and omits some of them. The sample lists 120,000 to 150,000 clones; 82% were seen once. The specimen was peripheral blood, collected on day 0 of MenACWY control vaccination. Receptors originate from an adult in good health. The CDR3 runs from the conserved cysteine through the conserved F or W. D genes are given only for firm matches. The size of a clone is reported for some rows only, either as once, few or many, or as a class for expanded clones.

v_call: TRBV9
clone_size: few
j_call: TRBJ2-3
d_call: .
cdr3_length: 16
cdr3_aa: CASSVAAPIFTDTQYF
cdr3_nt: TGTGCCAGCAGCGTAGCGGCCCCGATATTCACAGATACGCAGTATTTT

v_call: TRBV6-5
clone_size: .
j_call: TRBJ1-4
d_call: .
cdr3_length: 16
cdr3_aa: CASSYSSRATNEKLFF
cdr3_nt: TGTGCCAGCAGTTACTCGAGCAGGGCAACTAATGAAAAACTGTTTTTT

v_call: TRBV3-1/TRBV3-2
clone_size: .
j_call: TRBJ1-6
d_call: TRBD1
cdr3_length: 14
cdr3_aa: CASSPGQRNSPLHF
cdr3_nt: TGTGCCAGCAGCCCGGGACAGAGAAATTCACCCCTCCACTTT

v_call: TRBV30
clone_size: .
j_call: TRBJ2-5
d_call: TRBD2
cdr3_length: 14
cdr3_aa: CAWSVGGGGETQYF
cdr3_nt: TGTGCCTGGAGTGTAGGTGGGGGGGGAGAGACCCAGTACTTC

v_call: TRBV28
clone_size: .
j_call: TRBJ1-1
d_call: .
cdr3_length: 14
cdr3_aa: CASSRRGANTEAFF
cdr3_nt: TGTGCCAGCAGCCGAAGGGGGGCGAACACTGAAGCTTTCTTT

v_call: TRBV25-1
clone_size: .
j_call: TRBJ2-2
d_call: .
cdr3_length: 14
cdr3_aa: CASSEIDRTGELFF
cdr3_nt: TGTGCCAGCAGTGAAATCGACAGAACCGGGGAGCTGTTTTTT

v_call: TRBV7-2
clone_size: .
j_call: TRBJ1-1
d_call: .
cdr3_length: 14
cdr3_aa: CASSLGKMNTEAFF
cdr3_nt: TGTGCCAGCAGCTTAGGCAAAATGAACACTGAAGCTTTCTTT

v_call: TRBV6-5
clone_size: .
j_call: TRBJ1-5
d_call: .
cdr3_length: 15
cdr3_aa: CASDWGYLRNQPQHF
cdr3_nt: TGTGCCAGCGATTGGGGTTACCTTAGGAATCAGCCCCAGCATTTT

v_call: TRBV19
clone_size: .
j_call: TRBJ1-5
d_call: .
cdr3_length: 17
cdr3_aa: CASSALGSGVPGQPQHF
cdr3_nt: TGTGCCAGTAGTGCCCTCGGTTCAGGAGTTCCGGGTCAGCCCCAGCATTTT

v_call: TRBV3-1/TRBV3-2
clone_size: .
j_call: TRBJ1-1
d_call: .
cdr3_length: 18
cdr3_aa: CASSQLTGRDGMNTEAFF
cdr3_nt: TGTGCCAGCAGCCAACTAACCGGGAGGGATGGAATGAACACTGAAGCTTTCTTT

v_call: TRBV9
clone_size: .
j_call: TRBJ2-2
d_call: .
cdr3_length: 15
cdr3_aa: CASSVGLGYPGELFF
cdr3_nt: TGTGCCAGCAGCGTAGGACTAGGTTATCCCGGGGAGCTGTTTTTT

v_call: TRBV19
clone_size: .
j_call: TRBJ1-2
d_call: TRBD1
cdr3_length: 13
cdr3_aa: CASKRGGTYGYTF
cdr3_nt: TGTGCCAGTAAAAGAGGGGGCACCTATGGCTACACCTTC

v_call: TRBV18
clone_size: .
j_call: TRBJ2-2
d_call: TRBD1
cdr3_length: 16
cdr3_aa: CASSVDRGLNAGELFF
cdr3_nt: TGTGCCAGCTCAGTGGACAGGGGGCTTAACGCCGGGGAGCTGTTTTTT

v_call: TRBV11-2
clone_size: once
j_call: TRBJ2-1
d_call: .
cdr3_length: 15
cdr3_aa: CASSLDLDSFNEQFF
cdr3_nt: TGTGCCAGCAGCTTAGATCTCGACAGCTTCAATGAGCAGTTCTTC

v_call: TRBV2
clone_size: .
j_call: TRBJ1-6
d_call: TRBD1
cdr3_length: 16
cdr3_aa: CASIRDRSSYNSPLHF
cdr3_nt: TGTGCCAGCATCCGGGACAGGAGCTCCTATAATTCACCCCTCCACTTT

v_call: TRBV29-1
clone_size: .
j_call: TRBJ2-2
d_call: TRBD1
cdr3_length: 14
cdr3_aa: CSVGTGVPTGELFF
cdr3_nt: TGCAGCGTGGGGACAGGGGTTCCGACCGGGGAGCTGTTTTTT

v_call: TRBV9
clone_size: .
j_call: TRBJ1-3
d_call: .
cdr3_length: 13
cdr3_aa: CASSVGDGNTIYF
cdr3_nt: TGTGCCAGCAGCGTAGGGGACGGCAACACCATATATTTT

v_call: TRBV19
clone_size: .
j_call: TRBJ1-6
d_call: .
cdr3_length: 14
cdr3_aa: CASSVAGSNSPLHF
cdr3_nt: TGTGCCAGTAGCGTGGCGGGATCCAATTCACCCCTCCACTTT

v_call: TRBV11-1
clone_size: .
j_call: TRBJ1-2
d_call: .
cdr3_length: 15
cdr3_aa: CASSLGRPTNYGYTF
cdr3_nt: TGTGCCAGCAGCTTAGGGCGGCCTACTAACTATGGCTACACCTTC

v_call: TRBV6-5
clone_size: .
j_call: TRBJ1-6
d_call: .
cdr3_length: 15
cdr3_aa: CASSYTDGYNSPLHF
cdr3_nt: TGTGCCAGCAGTTACACGGACGGCTATAATTCACCCCTCCACTTT

v_call: TRBV6-5
clone_size: .
j_call: TRBJ2-7
d_call: TRBD1
cdr3_length: 12
cdr3_aa: CASLGQLYEQYF
cdr3_nt: TGTGCCAGCCTGGGACAGTTGTACGAGCAGTACTTC

v_call: TRBV5-1
clone_size: .
j_call: TRBJ2-2
d_call: TRBD1
cdr3_length: 16
cdr3_aa: CASSLAGTGNTGELFF
cdr3_nt: TGCGCCAGCAGCTTGGCCGGGACAGGGAACACCGGGGAGCTGTTTTTT

v_call: TRBV5-4
clone_size: few
j_call: TRBJ2-2
d_call: .
cdr3_length: 14
cdr3_aa: CASSPVGGTGELFF
cdr3_nt: TGTGCCAGCAGCCCGGTGGGGGGTACCGGGGAGCTGTTTTTT

v_call: TRBV2
clone_size: .
j_call: TRBJ1-1
d_call: .
cdr3_length: 15
cdr3_aa: CASSEELGRGTEAFF
cdr3_nt: TGTGCCAGCAGTGAGGAGTTGGGTCGGGGCACTGAAGCTTTCTTT

v_call: TRBV6-1
clone_size: once
j_call: TRBJ2-1
d_call: .
cdr3_length: 13
cdr3_aa: CASSNRDYNEQFF
cdr3_nt: TGTGCCAGCAGTAACCGGGACTACAATGAGCAGTTCTTC

v_call: TRBV18
clone_size: once
j_call: TRBJ2-4
d_call: .
cdr3_length: 12
cdr3_aa: CASSPSEGGEYF
cdr3_nt: TGTGCCAGCTCACCCTCAGAGGGGGGGGAGTACTTC

v_call: TRBV15
clone_size: .
j_call: TRBJ1-1
d_call: .
cdr3_length: 16
cdr3_aa: CATSRVSAARDTEAFF
cdr3_nt: TGTGCCACCAGCAGAGTCTCGGCAGCGAGGGACACTGAAGCTTTCTTT

v_call: TRBV6-5
clone_size: .
j_call: TRBJ2-1
d_call: .
cdr3_length: 12
cdr3_aa: CASAGAGNEQFF
cdr3_nt: TGTGCCAGCGCAGGGGCCGGCAATGAGCAGTTCTTC

v_call: TRBV18
clone_size: .
j_call: TRBJ1-5
d_call: .
cdr3_length: 13
cdr3_aa: CASSPNSNQPQHF
cdr3_nt: TGTGCCAGCTCACCAAATAGCAATCAGCCCCAGCATTTT

v_call: TRBV2
clone_size: .
j_call: TRBJ1-1
d_call: .
cdr3_length: 14
cdr3_aa: CASSEAGGNTEAFF
cdr3_nt: TGTGCCAGTTCCGAAGCGGGAGGGAACACTGAAGCTTTCTTT

v_call: TRBV5-5
clone_size: .
j_call: TRBJ2-7
d_call: TRBD1
cdr3_length: 15
cdr3_aa: CASSLGQGGSYEQYF
cdr3_nt: TGTGCCAGCAGCCTGGGACAGGGAGGGTCCTACGAGCAGTACTTC

v_call: TRBV30
clone_size: .
j_call: TRBJ1-1
d_call: .
cdr3_length: 13
cdr3_aa: CAWSVQEGTEAFF
cdr3_nt: TGTGCCTGGAGTGTACAGGAGGGCACTGAAGCTTTCTTT

v_call: TRBV16
clone_size: .
j_call: TRBJ1-1
d_call: .
cdr3_length: 15
cdr3_aa: CASSLSVGDNTEAFF
cdr3_nt: TGTGCCAGCAGCCTCTCGGTGGGGGACAACACTGAAGCTTTCTTT

v_call: TRBV5-8
clone_size: .
j_call: TRBJ1-1
d_call: .
cdr3_length: 12
cdr3_aa: CASSFFDTEAFF
cdr3_nt: TGTGCCAGCAGCTTTTTTGACACTGAAGCTTTCTTT

v_call: TRBV11-2
clone_size: .
j_call: TRBJ2-5
d_call: TRBD2
cdr3_length: 17
cdr3_aa: CASSLDIWAGGQETQYF
cdr3_nt: TGTGCCAGCAGCTTAGACATCTGGGCGGGGGGTCAAGAGACCCAGTACTTC

v_call: TRBV7-3
clone_size: .
j_call: TRBJ1-5
d_call: .
cdr3_length: 19
cdr3_aa: CASSSRLVTLYGEGQPQHF
cdr3_nt: TGTGCCAGCAGCTCCCGCTTGGTAACACTTTACGGTGAGGGTCAGCCCCAGCATTTT

v_call: TRBV19
clone_size: .
j_call: TRBJ2-3
d_call: TRBD2
cdr3_length: 16
cdr3_aa: CASSTQAGTRKDTQYF
cdr3_nt: TGTGCCAGTAGTACCCAAGCGGGGACCCGGAAAGATACGCAGTATTTT

v_call: TRBV2
clone_size: few
j_call: TRBJ2-6
d_call: .
cdr3_length: 15
cdr3_aa: CASSEGNSGANVLTF
cdr3_nt: TGTGCCAGCAGTGAGGGGAACTCTGGGGCCAACGTCCTGACTTTC

v_call: TRBV6-5
clone_size: .
j_call: TRBJ2-1
d_call: .
cdr3_length: 14
cdr3_aa: CASRNRDSYNEQFF
cdr3_nt: TGTGCCAGCAGAAACAGGGACTCCTACAATGAGCAGTTCTTC

v_call: TRBV2
clone_size: .
j_call: TRBJ2-3
d_call: .
cdr3_length: 15
cdr3_aa: CASSEDTVRTDTQYF
cdr3_nt: TGTGCCAGCAGCGAGGACACGGTCCGCACAGATACGCAGTATTTT

v_call: TRBV5-4
clone_size: .
j_call: TRBJ2-5
d_call: .
cdr3_length: 15
cdr3_aa: CASSTNGGREETQYF
cdr3_nt: TGTGCCAGCAGCACCAACGGGGGAAGGGAAGAGACCCAGTACTTC

v_call: TRBV6-5
clone_size: .
j_call: TRBJ2-1
d_call: TRBD1
cdr3_length: 15
cdr3_aa: CASSFRDRVNNEQFF
cdr3_nt: TGTGCCAGCAGTTTCCGGGACAGGGTAAACAATGAGCAGTTCTTC

v_call: TRBV5-1
clone_size: .
j_call: TRBJ1-3
d_call: .
cdr3_length: 15
cdr3_aa: CASSLGGGDGNTIYF
cdr3_nt: TGCGCCAGCAGCTTGGGTGGCGGGGACGGAAACACCATATATTTT

v_call: TRBV5-1
clone_size: .
j_call: TRBJ2-1
d_call: .
cdr3_length: 15
cdr3_aa: CASRTKPTDYNEQFF
cdr3_nt: TGCGCCAGCAGAACGAAGCCTACCGACTACAATGAGCAGTTCTTC

v_call: TRBV7-3
clone_size: .
j_call: TRBJ2-1
d_call: .
cdr3_length: 15
cdr3_aa: CASSLSQGPYNEQFF
cdr3_nt: TGTGCCAGCAGTCTAAGCCAGGGGCCCTACAATGAGCAGTTCTTC

v_call: TRBV30
clone_size: .
j_call: TRBJ1-6
d_call: .
cdr3_length: 16
cdr3_aa: CAWSVLNGRGNSPLHF
cdr3_nt: TGTGCCTGGAGTGTACTCAATGGTCGGGGTAATTCACCCCTCCACTTT

v_call: TRBV6-6
clone_size: once
j_call: TRBJ1-1
d_call: .
cdr3_length: 15
cdr3_aa: CASSRPQTENTEAFF
cdr3_nt: TGTGCCAGCAGTCGCCCGCAGACGGAAAACACTGAAGCTTTCTTT

v_call: TRBV7-3
clone_size: few
j_call: TRBJ2-3
d_call: .
cdr3_length: 15
cdr3_aa: CASSYLSSPPDTQYF
cdr3_nt: TGTGCCAGCAGCTACCTTAGCTCCCCCCCAGATACGCAGTATTTT